The subject of this entry is one T cell receptor beta chain. What it binds is not known. The sample originates from a study of blood T cells in healthy people across ages. Broader study findings: CMV status of donors was not determined, possibly confounding expanded clonotype changes. Compared with aged donors, long-lived donors showed fewer expanded clones, suggesting selection.

This CDR3 region has 16 residues. Germline-derived CDR1 and CDR2 are SEHNR and FQNEAQ (reference sequence). Samples had at least 6 million PBMCs isolated from them. A sample-barcoded 5' primer and a J-beta primer mix were used in a second PCR of roughly 7 to 12 cycles. TCRdb re-analysed the 5' RACE reads in MiXCR, keeping a single row per CDR3 protein. The repertoire holds about 1.8 million distinct CDR3 sequences, with around 50% as singletons. This chain uses TRBV7-9 with TRBJ2-4; D is undetermined. The J call may be faulty, since TRBJ2-7 better matches the DNA end. The receptor comes from a woman aged 40 to 55 in good health. What was sequenced was blood. CDR3 residues: CASSLAMGLGGDEQYF. The CDR3 DNA is TGTGCCAGCAGCTTAGCTATGGGGTTGGGTGGTGACGAGCAGTACTTC.